This T cell receptor beta chain originates from a study of naive and memory T cell subsets. An equimolar mix of two oligonucleotides served as the beta constant-region primer for TRBC1 and TRBC2. Via MiXCR, TCRdb re-called the UMI-ligation and nested PCR reads, giving one row per CDR3 protein. Of 120,000 to 150,000 distinct CDR3 sequences in the sample, over 15% were seen once. A few counts support this clonotype. V lost 6 bases to trimming and J lost 2 bases, with 11 bases between them. The CDR3 loop spans 14 amino acids. Alpha and beta libraries were amplified separately from the second PCR onward. The chain employs TRBV12-3 or TRBV12-4 and TRBJ2-1, with D perhaps matching TRBD1 or TRBD2 (5 bases each). This sequence was found in a human donor in good health. Source material: naive CD4+ T cells from blood. CDR3 amino acids: CASSRRDAYNEQFF. The DNA for the CDR3 is TGTGCCAGCAGCCGCCGGGACGCCTACAATGAGCAGTTCTTC.